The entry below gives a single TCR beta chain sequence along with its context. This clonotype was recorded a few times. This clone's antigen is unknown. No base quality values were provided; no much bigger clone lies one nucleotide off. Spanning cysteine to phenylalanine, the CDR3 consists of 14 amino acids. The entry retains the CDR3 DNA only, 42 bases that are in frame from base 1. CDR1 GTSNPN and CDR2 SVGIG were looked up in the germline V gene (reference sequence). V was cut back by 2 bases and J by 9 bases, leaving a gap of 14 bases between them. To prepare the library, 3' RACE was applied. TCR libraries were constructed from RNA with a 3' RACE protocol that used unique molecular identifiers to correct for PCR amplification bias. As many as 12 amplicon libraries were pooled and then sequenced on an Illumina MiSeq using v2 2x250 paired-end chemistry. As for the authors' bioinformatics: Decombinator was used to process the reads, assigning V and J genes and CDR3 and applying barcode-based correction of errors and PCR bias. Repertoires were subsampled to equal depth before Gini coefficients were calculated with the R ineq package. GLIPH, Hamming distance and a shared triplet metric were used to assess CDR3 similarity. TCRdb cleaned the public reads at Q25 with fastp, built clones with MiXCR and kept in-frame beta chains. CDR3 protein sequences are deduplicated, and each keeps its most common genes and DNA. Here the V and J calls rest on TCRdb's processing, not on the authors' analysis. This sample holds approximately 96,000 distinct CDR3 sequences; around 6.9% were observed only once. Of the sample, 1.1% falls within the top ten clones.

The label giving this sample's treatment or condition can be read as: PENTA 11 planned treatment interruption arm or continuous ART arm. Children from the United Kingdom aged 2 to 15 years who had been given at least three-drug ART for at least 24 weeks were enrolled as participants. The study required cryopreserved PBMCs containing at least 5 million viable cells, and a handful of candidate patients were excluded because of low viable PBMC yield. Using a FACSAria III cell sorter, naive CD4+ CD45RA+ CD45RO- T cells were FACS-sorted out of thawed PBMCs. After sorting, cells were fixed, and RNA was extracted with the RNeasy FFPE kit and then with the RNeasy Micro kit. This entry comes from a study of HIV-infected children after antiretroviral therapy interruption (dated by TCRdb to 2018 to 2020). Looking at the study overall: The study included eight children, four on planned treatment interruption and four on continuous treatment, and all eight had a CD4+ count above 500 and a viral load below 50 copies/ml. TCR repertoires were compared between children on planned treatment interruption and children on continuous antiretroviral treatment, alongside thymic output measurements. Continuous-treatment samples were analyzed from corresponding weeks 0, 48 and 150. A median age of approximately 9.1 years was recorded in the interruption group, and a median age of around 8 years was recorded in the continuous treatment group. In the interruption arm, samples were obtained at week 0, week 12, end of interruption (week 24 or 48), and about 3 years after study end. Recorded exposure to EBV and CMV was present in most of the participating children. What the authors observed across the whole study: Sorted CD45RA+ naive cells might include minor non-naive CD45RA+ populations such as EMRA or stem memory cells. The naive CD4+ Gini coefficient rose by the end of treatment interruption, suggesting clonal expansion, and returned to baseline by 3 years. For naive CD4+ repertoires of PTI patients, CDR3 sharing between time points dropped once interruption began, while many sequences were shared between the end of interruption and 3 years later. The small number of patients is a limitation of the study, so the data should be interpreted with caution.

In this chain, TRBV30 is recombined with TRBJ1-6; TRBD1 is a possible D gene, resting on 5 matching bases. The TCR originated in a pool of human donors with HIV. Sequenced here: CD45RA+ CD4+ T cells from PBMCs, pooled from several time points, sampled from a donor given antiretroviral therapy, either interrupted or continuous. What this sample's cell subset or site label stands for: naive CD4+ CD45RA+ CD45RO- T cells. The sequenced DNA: TGTGCCTGGAGTTATCGGGGACGGGGTTCACCCCTCCACTTT. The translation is CAWSYRGRGSPLHF. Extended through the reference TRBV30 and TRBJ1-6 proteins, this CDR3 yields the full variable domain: SQTIHQWPATLVQPVGSPLSLECTVEGTSNPNLYWYRQAAGRGLQLLFYSVGIGQISSEVPQNLSASRPQDRQFILSSKKLLLSDSGFYLCAWSYRGRGSPLHFGNGTRLTVT.